This T cell receptor (beta chain) emerged from a study of T cells in Graves' hyperthyroidism and ophthalmopathy. Study-wide results and limits: In simple terms, a model built on 13 V-J features told ophthalmopathy apart from stable hyperthyroidism.

TCR beta CDR3 regions were amplified from RNA. The HTBI primer set served for first-round RT-PCR of the TCR CDR3. TCRdb called the multiplex PCR reads again in MiXCR, with one record for every CDR3 protein. The sample consists of approximately 640,000 distinct CDR3 sequences, roughly 45% of them appearing once. V lost 0 bases to trimming and J lost 9 bases, with 18 bases between them. The CDR3 contains 16 residues. Germline V CDR1 and CDR2: DFQATT, SNEGSKA (reference sequence). This clonotype has a handful of counts. Antigen specificity is unknown. The sequencing input was peripheral blood or thyroid tissue (not recorded which). V is TRBV20-1 and J is TRBJ1-6; no definite D call. The receptor comes from an adult man with Graves' disease, either hyperthyroidism or ophthalmopathy (not recorded which). The CDR3 region has the DNA TGCAGTGCTAGAGACCGCTGGGAGGCTTCCTCTTCACCCCTCCACTTT. Amino acid sequence: CSARDRWEASSSPLHF.